The entry below gives a single T cell receptor (beta chain) sequence along with its context. CDR3 length: 15 residues. Germline lookup yields CDR1 SGHVS and CDR2 FQNEAQ. Unmatched junction bases numbered 5, after V lost 1 base and J lost 3 bases. As processed by the authors: Amplification from reference gene primers served as the basis for estimated nucleated cell counts. Assay: immunoSEQ multiplex PCR; the TCRdb copy retains only in-frame clones and omits some. V and J calls and clone size are given by that table; D and trimming were obtained from the DNA. This repertoire shows tens of thousands of clones, about 69% found once; its top ten account for around 21%. This sample was included in a study of blood T cell repertoires in COVID-19. The wider study: Samples taken during acute and convalescent COVID-19 were collected in the United States, Italy and Spain. The analysed material was cDNA or gDNA that came from T cells, B-cell-depleted T cells, or PBMCs.

Sequenced material: peripheral blood. The receptor was isolated from a man aged 65 to 79 with acute or convalescent COVID-19. This sequence joins TRBV7-8 and TRBJ2-7; TRBD1 aligns across 8 bases. The CDR3 loop reads CASSLVLTGGYEQYF. CDR3 sequence (DNA): TGTGCCAGCAGCTTAGTTCTTACAGGGGGCTACGAGCAGTACTTC. Looking up the rest from reference TRBV7-8 and TRBJ2-7 gives the full variable domain: GAGVSQSPRYKVAKRGQDVALRCDPISGHVSLFWYQQALGQGPEFLTYFQNEAQLDKSGLPSDRFFAERPEGSVSTLKIQRTQQEDSAVYLCASSLVLTGGYEQYFGPGTRLTVT.